This TCR beta chain was captured in a study of spatial heterogeneity in lung cancer. Time point of the sample: sample taken at primary tumor resection. Samples were obtained from roughly 65 donors, all untreated early-stage non-small cell lung cancer patients. Using its own MiXCR run on the 5' RACE reads, TCRdb lists one record per CDR3 protein. The sample gives approximately 40,000 distinct CDR3 sequences, approximately 7.2% of which show up once; roughly 30% is in the top ten. This CDR3 region has 17 residues. Germline CDR1 reads GTSNPN; CDR2 reads SVGIG (reference sequence). The V gene end was trimmed by 1 base and the J gene end by 0 bases; junction bases not matched to a gene: 6.

The chain links TRBV30 to TRBJ2-4, with TRBD1 identical over 10 bases. This TCR was recovered from a female donor with early-stage non-small cell lung cancer. The sample was PBMCs, taken at surgery. CDR3 DNA sequence: TGTGCCTGGAGTGGGACAGGGGGAAGGATAGCCAAAAACATTCAGTACTTC. It is translated as CAWSGTGGRIAKNIQYF.